A selection of T cell receptor beta chains follows, all from one sample in a study of blood T cells in healthy people across ages. Each CDR3 protein is one row after TCRdb ran MiXCR on the 5' RACE reads. The sample carries 920,000 or so distinct CDR3 sequences, 45% recorded once. The sample taken for sequencing was blood. Source of these receptors: a woman aged 60-75 years in good health. Each CDR3 is given with its conserved first and last residue. The D gene is left open where the match is weak. Clone size is given for some rows only: seen once, a few or many times, or a class if the clone is expanded.

CDR3 protein: CASSESGVGTMGQNNEQFF
CDR3 DNA: TGCGCCAGCAGTGAGTCGGGAGTGGGCACTATGGGGCAAAACAATGAGCAGTTCTTC
V gene: TRBV10-1
D gene: .
J gene: TRBJ2-1
clone size: .

CDR3 protein: CASGRVAYNEQFF
CDR3 DNA: TGTGCCTCCGGGCGGGTAGCCTACAATGAGCAGTTCTTC
V gene: TRBV6-5
D gene: .
J gene: TRBJ2-1
clone size: few

CDR3 protein: CASSYLQRAGGTDTQYF
CDR3 DNA: TGTGCCAGCAGTTACCTCCAACGAGCGGGAGGCACAGATACGCAGTATTTT
V gene: TRBV6-5
D gene: TRBD2
J gene: TRBJ2-3
clone size: .

CDR3 protein: CASSLDLAVYNEQFF
CDR3 DNA: TGTGCCAGCAGCTTAGATCTAGCAGTTTACAATGAGCAGTTCTTC
V gene: TRBV7-2
D gene: .
J gene: TRBJ2-1
clone size: .

CDR3 protein: CASSEGIYGNSYEQYF
CDR3 DNA: TGTGCCAGCAGTGAAGGGATCTACGGGAACTCCTACGAGCAGTACTTC
V gene: TRBV6-1
D gene: .
J gene: TRBJ2-7
clone size: few

CDR3 protein: CAISEVDHEEKRFF
CDR3 DNA: TGTGCCATCAGTGAAGTGGATCATGAGGAAAAACGGTTTTTT
V gene: TRBV10-3
D gene: .
J gene: TRBJ1-4
clone size: .

CDR3 protein: CSATVDPGAQYF
CDR3 DNA: TGCAGTGCTACAGTGGACCCTGGCGCGCAGTACTTC
V gene: TRBV20-1
D gene: .
J gene: TRBJ2-4
clone size: .

CDR3 protein: CASSSHGRTDTQYF
CDR3 DNA: TGTGCCAGCAGTTCACACGGTCGCACAGATACGCAGTATTTT
V gene: TRBV27
D gene: .
J gene: TRBJ2-3
clone size: .

CDR3 protein: CASSLGRKYEQYF
CDR3 DNA: TGCGCCAGCAGCTTGGGACGGAAATACGAGCAGTACTTC
V gene: TRBV5-1
D gene: .
J gene: TRBJ2-7
clone size: few

CDR3 protein: CSARATRLAGTGEQYF
CDR3 DNA: TGCAGTGCTAGAGCCACCAGGCTAGCGGGAACGGGTGAGCAGTACTTC
V gene: TRBV20-1
D gene: TRBD2
J gene: TRBJ2-7
clone size: .

CDR3 protein: CASSLEAGLNQPQHF
CDR3 DNA: TGTGCCAGCAGCTTAGAGGCGGGGCTCAATCAGCCCCAGCATTTT
V gene: TRBV7-2
D gene: .
J gene: TRBJ1-5
clone size: many

CDR3 protein: CSASPYPGTDTQYF
CDR3 DNA: TGCAGTGCTAGCCCCTACCCCGGCACAGATACGCAGTATTTT
V gene: TRBV20-1
D gene: .
J gene: TRBJ2-3
clone size: .

CDR3 protein: CASSRPYLGPPNYGYTF
CDR3 DNA: TGTGCCAGCAGCCGGCCTTACCTGGGACCCCCTAACTATGGCTACACCTTC
V gene: TRBV7-9
D gene: .
J gene: TRBJ1-2
clone size: .

CDR3 protein: CSVDASGTTDTQYF
CDR3 DNA: TGCAGCGTTGATGCTAGCGGGACCACAGATACGCAGTATTTT
V gene: TRBV29-1
D gene: TRBD2
J gene: TRBJ2-3
clone size: .

CDR3 protein: CASSAARGTEAFF
CDR3 DNA: TGTGCCAGCAGCGCCGCAAGGGGCACTGAAGCTTTCTTT
V gene: TRBV7-3
D gene: .
J gene: TRBJ1-1
clone size: once

CDR3 protein: CASYGGIQEQYF
CDR3 DNA: TGTGCCAGCTACGGTGGCATTCAGGAGCAGTACTTC
V gene: TRBV6-5
D gene: .
J gene: TRBJ2-5
clone size: .

CDR3 protein: CASSFLNGEGNIQYF
CDR3 DNA: TGCGCCAGCAGCTTCTTGAACGGGGAGGGGAACATTCAGTACTTC
V gene: TRBV5-1
D gene: TRBD2
J gene: TRBJ2-4
clone size: .

CDR3 protein: CASSLGASVSSYEQYF
CDR3 DNA: TGCGCCAGCAGCTTGGGGGCTAGCGTTAGCTCCTACGAGCAGTACTTC
V gene: TRBV5-1
D gene: .
J gene: TRBJ2-7
clone size: .

CDR3 protein: CSAYPYRAHNEQFF
CDR3 DNA: TGCAGTGCTTATCCGTACCGGGCCCACAATGAGCAGTTCTTC
V gene: TRBV20-1
D gene: .
J gene: TRBJ2-1
clone size: .

CDR3 protein: CAISAGSYEQYF
CDR3 DNA: TGTGCCATCAGCGCAGGGTCCTACGAGCAGTACTTC
V gene: TRBV10-3
D gene: .
J gene: TRBJ2-7
clone size: .

CDR3 protein: CSATEDSRSYNEQFF
CDR3 DNA: TGCAGTGCTACAGAGGACAGCCGCTCCTACAATGAGCAGTTCTTC
V gene: TRBV20-1
D gene: .
J gene: TRBJ2-1
clone size: few

CDR3 protein: CAISRAAGANVLTF
CDR3 DNA: TGTGCCATCAGCAGGGCAGCTGGGGCCAACGTCCTGACTTTC
V gene: TRBV10-3
D gene: .
J gene: TRBJ2-6
clone size: .